These T cell receptor beta chains were read from a single sample in a study of CD8 T cells in Susac syndrome. TCRdb fed the immunoSEQ multiplex PCR reads into MiXCR, producing one record per CDR3 protein. The table lists tens of thousands of distinct CDR3 sequences, about 95% of them singletons. The sequencing input was CD4+ T cells from PBMCs. These receptors all stem from a human donor with Susac syndrome. Each CDR3 is given with its conserved first and last residue. Each record gives: D gene, J gene, V gene, clone size, CDR3 DNA, CDR3 protein. A D gene is named only where the DNA matches it firmly. Rows may omit the clone size; those that give it use once, few, many or a size class.

.	TRBJ1-2	TRBV27	once	TGTGCCAGCAGTTTATCCCCCAGCCTCCGCGACTATGGCTACACCTTC	CASSLSPSLRDYGYTF
.	TRBJ1-2	TRBV4-3	.	TGCGCCAGCAGCCCGACTGATACTAACTATGGCTACACCTTC	CASSPTDTNYGYTF
TRBD2	TRBJ2-5	TRBV7-8	.	TGTGCCAGCAGCTTCGCAGCGGGGAAAGAGACCCAGTACTTC	CASSFAAGKETQYF
.	TRBJ1-6	TRBV7-6	.	TGTGCCAGCAGCTTAGATCAGGGATCGGGCTCACCCCTCCACTTT	CASSLDQGSGSPLHF
.	TRBJ2-1	TRBV28	.	TGTGCCAGCAGTCCCCGGCAGGGTGGCTACAATGAGCAGTTCTTC	CASSPRQGGYNEQFF
TRBD1	TRBJ2-1	TRBV28	.	TGTGCCAGCAGTAAACCGACAGGGGTCCATGAGCAGTTCTTC	CASSKPTGVHEQFF
TRBD2	TRBJ2-3	TRBV3-1	.	TGTGCCAGCAGCCAGGATCTAAGCGGGGCCTCTAGCACAGATACGCAGTATTTT	CASSQDLSGASSTDTQYF
.	TRBJ1-5	TRBV28	.	TGTGCCAGCAGTTCCCTAGGGCCCCAGCATTTT	CASSSLGPQHF
.	TRBJ1-2	TRBV5-1	.	TGCGCCAGCAGCTTGGGCCCCACCGATAACTATGGCTACACCTTC	CASSLGPTDNYGYTF
TRBD1	TRBJ2-3	TRBV2	.	TGTGCCAGCAGTGGGGGACAGGTCCCAGATACGCAGTATTTT	CASSGGQVPDTQYF